The 27 T cell receptor beta chains below were found in one sample sequenced in a study of T-cell reconstitution after alpha-beta-depleted transplantation in children. Library preparation (for TCRbeta) was performed with unique molecular identifiers. Each CDR3 protein gets one entry after TCRdb re-called the PCR reads with MiXCR. The table has over 45,000 distinct CDR3 sequences, around 9% seen once. Sequenced material: PBMCs, mostly from graft donor cells, taken 60 days after TCRalphabeta/CD19-depleted stem cell transplant. These receptors were taken from a male patient aged 2 to 10 who had a stem cell transplant for chronic granulomatous disease, so the T cells may come from the graft donor.

This rearrangement joins TRBV11-2 to TRBJ2-5, with 7 bases fitting TRBD1. The length of the CDR3 is 14 residues. Unmatched junction bases numbered 13, after V lost 6 bases and J lost 9 bases. The germline V gene encodes CDR1 SGHAT and CDR2 FQNNGV. The chain's CDR3 is CASSSNGQAAAQYF. The CDR3 DNA reads TGTGCCAGCAGTTCGAACGGACAGGCGGCGGCCCAGTACTTC.

The chain combines TRBV7-8 with TRBJ1-1; 8 positions match TRBD1. Germline V gene lookup returns CDR1 SGHVS and CDR2 FQNEAQ. Losses at the gene ends were 1 base for V and 7 bases for J; bases not matched to a gene: 5. This CDR3 has 14 amino acids. The CDR3 DNA reads as TGTGCCAGCAGCTTAGTGAGGGGGACAGGTGAAGCTTTCTTT. Its translation: CASSLVRGTGEAFF.

This clonotype rates as medium-sized. The chain is built from TRBV20-1 and TRBJ2-6, with TRBD1 matching 11 bases. CDR1 and CDR2 (germline): DFQATT, SNEGSKA (reference sequence). Trimming at V came to 5 bases and at J to 0 bases, leaving 3 bases not matched to a gene. The CDR3 is 16 amino acids. The CDR3, as DNA: TGCAGTGCTCGGGACAGGGGGAACTCTGGGGCCAACGTCCTGACTTTC. Translation: CSARDRGNSGANVLTF.

This clonotype came up many times. CDR3 sequence reads: CASSVDYRRNYGYTF. In DNA, the CDR3 is TGTGCCAGCAGCGTAGATTACAGGAGAAACTATGGCTACACCTTC. The V gene is TRBV9, the J gene TRBJ1-2; a possible D gene is TRBD1 (5 bases). Germline V gene data show CDR1 as SGDLS and CDR2 as YYNGEE. Trimming pared 0 bases from V and 2 bases from J, leaving 11 bases between. CDR3 length equals 15 residues.

This clonotype was picked up many times. The CDR3 loop is CASSFGQNYEQYF. The CDR3 coding sequence is TGTGCCAGCAGTTTTGGGCAGAACTACGAGCAGTACTTC. The chain joins TRBV28 to TRBJ2-7; D unclear. CDR1 and CDR2 (germline): MDHEN, SYDVKM. Trimming removed 3 bases at V and 3 bases at J, with 9 bases between. The CDR3 contains 13 residues.

This clonotype showed up just once. Since the CDR3 does not end with the conserved phenylalanine or tryptophan, this likely comes from a read error. This rearrangement joins TRBV18 to TRBJ1-5, with D perhaps matching TRBD1 (5 bases). CDR1 is KGHSH and CDR2 is LQKENI in the germline V gene. V was shortened by 2 bases and J by 11 bases, with 19 bases between the two germline ends. CDR3 length equals 15 residues. This CDR3 reads CASSPDMGTLEAQHY. In DNA, the CDR3 is TGTGCCAGCTCACCAGACATGGGGACCCTAGAAGCCCAGCATTAT.

The gene calls are TRBV5-6 and TRBJ1-2, with D perhaps TRBD1 (6 bases). The CDR3 loop spans 14 amino acids. The V gene lost 6 bases and the J gene lost 5 bases, with 17 bases spanning the gap. CDR1 is SGHDT, CDR2 YYEEEE, per germline. CDR3 bases: TGTGCCAGCATCCAGAGTGGGGGCAGTTATGGCTACACCTTC. Translated: CASIQSGGSYGYTF.

The sample holds many counts of this clonotype. The chain employs TRBV27 and TRBJ2-2; 12 nucleotides align to TRBD2. The CDR3 extends over 16 amino acids. The junction had 3 bases not matched to a gene; V was cut back by 4 bases and J by 3 bases. Germline V gene lookup returns CDR1 MNHEY and CDR2 SMNVEV (reference sequence). The DNA for the CDR3 is TGTGCCAGCAGTTCCCGACTAGCGGGGGACACCGGGGAGCTGTTTTTT. Encoded protein: CASSSRLAGDTGELFF.

This clonotype has more than one count but fewer than ten. This sequence joins TRBV5-5 and TRBJ1-6; D ambiguous. Germline CDR1 is SGHKS and CDR2 is YYEKEE (reference sequence). The germline V and J ends were trimmed by 4 bases and 7 bases, with 18 bases remaining between them. The CDR3 runs to 16 residues. CDR3 nucleotide sequence: TGTGCCAGCAGCCTGCCTCGGGCGGGATCGAATTCACCCCTCCACTTT. It yields the protein CASSLPRAGSNSPLHF.

This clonotype showed up many times. This sequence joins TRBV11-2 and TRBJ2-1; no reliable D call. Germline lookup yields CDR1 SGHAT and CDR2 FQNNGV. Trimming pared 5 bases from V and 0 bases from J, leaving 11 bases between. The CDR3 runs to 15 residues. CDR3 protein: CASSMGVSSYNEQFF. CDR3 sequence (DNA): TGTGCCAGCAGCATGGGCGTGAGCTCCTACAATGAGCAGTTCTTC.

This clonotype occurred many times. CDR3 residues: CATSGDRGHSPLHF. The CDR3, as DNA: TGTGCCACCAGTGGGGACAGGGGCCATTCACCCCTCCACTTT. J is TRBJ1-6 and V is TRBV15; 10 bases agree with TRBD1. CDR3 length: 14 amino acids. Germline V gene sequence: CDR1 LNHNV, CDR2 YYDKDF (reference sequence). Trimming took 6 bases from V and 8 from J; bases not matched to a gene: 4. The variable domain in full, completed from reference TRBV15 and TRBJ1-6, reads DAMVIQNPRYQVTQFGKPVTLSCSQTLNHNVMYWYQQKSSQAPKLLFHYYDKDFNNEADTPDNFQSRRPNTSFCFLDIRSPGLGDTAMYLCATSGDRGHSPLHFGNGTRLTVT.

Many counts were recorded for this clonotype. The chain employs TRBV9 and TRBJ2-3, with no clear D. This CDR3 contains 16 residues. Germline-derived CDR1 and CDR2 are SGDLS and YYNGEE. V lost 4 bases and J 3 bases, leaving 18 bases between the germline ends. This CDR3 is CASSNPPGELTDTQYF. The CDR3 bases are TGTGCCAGCAGCAACCCCCCTGGAGAGTTGACAGATACGCAGTATTTT.

This clonotype was seen at least ten times. CDR3 amino acids: CASSQAGGQNNQPQHF. In DNA, the CDR3 is TGTGCCAGCAGCCAAGCGGGGGGACAGAACAATCAGCCCCAGCATTTT. The V and J genes are TRBV3-1 and TRBJ1-5, with 7 bases that match TRBD1. V lost 1 base to trimming and J lost 3 bases; unmatched junction nucleotides: 6. This CDR3 spans 16 amino acids. Germline loops: CDR1 LGHDT, CDR2 YNNKEL (reference sequence).

Ten or more counts support this clonotype. This rearrangement joins TRBV10-3 to TRBJ1-1, with a possible D match to TRBD1 (6 bases). This CDR3 has 11 amino acids. CDR1 ENHRY and CDR2 SYGVKD come from the germline V gene. V shed 2 bases and J shed 10 bases, with 8 bases lying between them. The CDR3 is CAISEGDIAFF. CDR3 nucleotides: TGTGCCATCAGTGAGGGGGACATAGCTTTCTTT.

This clonotype was seen repeatedly, ten times or more. The V and J genes are TRBV20-1 and TRBJ1-5; possible D gene TRBD1, 5 bases. The CDR3 extends over 15 amino acids. CDR1 DFQATT and CDR2 SNEGSKA come from the germline V gene (reference sequence). The ends were cut back, 3 bases at V and 2 bases at J, with 14 bases in the middle. CDR3 bases: TGCAGTGCTAGTGGGGGAGACAGCCGCAATCAGCCCCAGCATTTT. Residues: CSASGGDSRNQPQHF.

This clonotype was recorded a few times. The chain links TRBV19 to TRBJ1-1; no reliable D call. Germline V gene sequence: CDR1 LNHDA, CDR2 SQIVND (reference sequence). The V end was cut by 6 bases, the J end by 4 bases, with 12 bases between. This CDR3 has 13 residues. The CDR3 nucleotides are TGTGCCAGTAGCTTACGGGGTCCCACTGAAGCTTTCTTT. This gives the protein CASSLRGPTEAFF.

This clonotype has a single count. The V and J genes are TRBV10-1 and TRBJ2-3, with D uncertain. This CDR3 region has 13 residues. V shed 7 bases and J shed 2 bases, with 10 bases lying between them. CDR1 WNHNN and CDR2 SYGVQD come from the germline V gene (reference sequence). In DNA, the CDR3 is TGCGCCAGCACTGACCCCGTCACAGATACGCAGTATTTT. This encodes CASTDPVTDTQYF.

There are many counts of this clonotype. The chain carries TRBV5-6 and TRBJ2-1; D not resolved. With 3 bases removed from V and 10 bases from J, the gap between germline ends came to 8 bases. Per the germline V gene, CDR1 is SGHDT and CDR2 is YYEEEE. The CDR3 spans 11 residues. For the CDR3, the DNA is TGTGCCAGCAGCTCTAGACGGGAGCAGTTCTTC. Protein product: CASSSRREQFF.

The chain joins TRBV6-1 to TRBJ2-7, with 11 bases matching TRBD1. Trimming cost V 3 bases and J 3 bases; bases outside gene matches: 7. The CDR3 has 16 amino acids. Germline lookup yields CDR1 MNHNS and CDR2 SASEGT. The CDR3 DNA is TGTGCCAGCAGTGATCTCGGGACAGGGGGAGTCTACGAGCAGTACTTC. Protein: CASSDLGTGGVYEQYF.

This clonotype was counted many times. This chain joins TRBV5-1 and TRBJ2-5; TRBD2 agrees at 13 bases. CDR1 is SGHRS, CDR2 YFSETQ, per germline. J gave up 5 bases and V 0 bases, and 4 bases lay outside the gene matches. CDR3 length: 16 amino acids. The CDR3 here is CASSLVLAGGPETQYF. In nucleotides, the CDR3 is TGCGCCAGCAGCTTGGTACTAGCGGGAGGGCCGGAGACCCAGTACTTC.

This clonotype was counted at least ten times. This chain links TRBV7-9 with TRBJ2-7; D may be TRBD1 (5 bases). In germline, CDR1 is SEHNR, CDR2 FQNEAQ (reference sequence). This CDR3 spans 14 amino acids. Trimming pared 0 bases from V and 5 bases from J, leaving 11 bases between. The CDR3 DNA reads as TGTGCCAGCAGCTTAGCTACAGGTAACAACGAGCAGTACTTC. Its translation is CASSLATGNNEQYF.

This clonotype was recorded at least ten times. This chain uses TRBV7-9 with TRBJ2-7; D might be TRBD2 (5 bases). The V and J ends lost 0 bases and 7 bases respectively, with 10 bases between them. The germline V gene has CDR1 SEHNR and CDR2 FQNEAQ (reference sequence). The CDR3 loop spans 13 amino acids. The DNA for the CDR3 is TGTGCCAGCAGCTTAGCGAGGGCGCGGGAGCAGTACTTC. Protein product: CASSLARAREQYF.

This clonotype has a count of ten or more. This chain uses TRBV20-1 with TRBJ2-5; 11 positions match TRBD2. This CDR3 has 15 residues. V trimming: 6 bases; J trimming: 4 bases; junction bases outside the gene matches: 10. From germline, CDR1 is DFQATT and CDR2 SNEGSKA (reference sequence). CDR3 DNA sequence: TGCAGTGCACCAACTAGCGGGAGAAAGGGAGAGACCCAGTACTTC. It yields the protein CSAPTSGRKGETQYF.

About this clonotype: A much larger clone lies one base from this, so it may be a read error. The gene calls are TRBV25-1 and TRBJ2-1; no reliable D call. CDR3 length: 12 amino acids. Germline V gene lookup returns CDR1 MGHDK and CDR2 SYGVNS. Written as DNA, the CDR3 is TGTGGCAGCAGTGCACCTAGAGGTGAGCAGTTCTTC. Its translation is CGSSAPRGEQFF.

The genes are TRBV30 and TRBJ2-4; the D is unclear. The V end was cut by 0 bases, the J end by 3 bases, with 6 bases between. From germline, CDR1 is GTSNPN and CDR2 SVGIG (reference sequence). The CDR3 sequence is 13 residues long. CDR3 protein: CAWSVPGKNIQYF. The CDR3 nucleotides are TGTGCCTGGAGTGTACCCGGCAAAAACATTCAGTACTTC.

There are a few counts of this clonotype. This sequence joins TRBV13 and TRBJ2-7; D is possibly TRBD1 (5 bases). V was pared by 0 bases and J by 9 bases, with 12 bases between. The CDR3 extends over 13 amino acids. Per germline, CDR1 PRHDT and CDR2 FYEKMQ (reference sequence). CDR3 amino acids: CASSLGQVGGQYF. CDR3 sequence (DNA): TGTGCCAGCAGCTTAGGACAGGTTGGTGGGCAGTACTTC.

J is TRBJ1-2 and V is TRBV4-1; D possibly corresponds to TRBD1 (5 bases). The CDR3 spans 16 residues. Trimming cost V 4 bases and J 5 bases, with 20 bases left between them. Germline CDR1 is MGHRA and CDR2 is YSYEKL. The CDR3: CASSPPPGRVVYGYTF. The CDR3 DNA follows: TGCGCCAGCAGCCCCCCCCCGGGCAGGGTGGTATATGGCTACACCTTC.